This TCR beta chain appears in the sequencing data of a study of T-cell memory formation after mild COVID-19. Study in general: Largely donor-specific TCR clusters were found. General study findings and limits: Largely, contracting CD4+ clones fell within CM and EM, and contracting CD8+ clones within EMRA. Memory sampled before infection contained some responding clones, suggesting cross-reactive memory joined.

cDNA libraries for TCR alpha and TCR beta, carrying sample barcodes and UMIs, came from 5'RACE with constant-segment primers. MiXCR, run by TCRdb on the 5' RACE reads, gives a single entry per CDR3 protein. Of hundreds of thousands of distinct CDR3 sequences in the sample, 18% were seen once. In the case of this clonotype: Its target is not known.

The CDR3 consists of 16 residues. Germline V gives CDR1 LNHDA, CDR2 SQIVND (reference sequence). The V and J ends lost 6 bases and 2 bases, in that order; junction bases with no gene match: 9. This sequence joins TRBV19 and TRBJ2-7; TRBD1 agrees at 11 bases. This clonotype was sampled from an adult woman who had mild COVID-19 (a few samples of this study predate the infection). Cell type and time point are not known. Sequencing input: PBMCs or a T cell subset sorted from them (not recorded which). In DNA form, the CDR3 reads TGTGCCAGTAGAGCGAAACCGGGACAGGGGGCCTACGAGCAGTACTTC. Translated: CASRAKPGQGAYEQYF. Full variable domain (remainder filled in from reference TRBV19 and TRBJ2-7): DGGITQSPKYLFRKEGQNVTLSCEQNLNHDAMYWYRQDPGQGLRLIYYSQIVNDFQKGDIAEGYSVSREKKESFPLTVTSAQKNPTAFYLCASRAKPGQGAYEQYFGPGTRLTVT.